This TCR beta chain comes out of a study of identical twins. Germline V lookup: CDR1 SGHAT, CDR2 FQNNGV. CDR3 size: 15 residues. Trimming cost V 2 bases and J 3 bases, with 12 bases left between them. Template switching added a universal primer site; cDNA carried unique molecular identifiers. TCRdb redid the calling of the 5' RACE reads with MiXCR, one entry per CDR3 protein. The top ten hold around 0.5% of the sample, which has approximately 530,000 distinct CDR3 sequences, under 25% seen once. Remarks on this clonotype: Its target is not known.

Overall study results and limits: The abundant beta clonotypes from cord blood had fewer insertions, and memory repertoires had none of this. Twins' surplus sharing was weaker for beta out-of-frame sequences.

The data were also submitted as part of a second study, on yellow fever vaccine responses in identical twins.

The sample taken for sequencing was CD4+ T cells sorted from blood. This chain links TRBV11-2 with TRBJ2-3; tentatively, D is TRBD2 (5 bases). This receptor was identified in a woman under 30 in good health. The CDR3 region is CASSLREGATDTQYF. CDR3 sequence (DNA): TGTGCCAGCAGCTTACGAGAGGGAGCAACAGATACGCAGTATTTT.